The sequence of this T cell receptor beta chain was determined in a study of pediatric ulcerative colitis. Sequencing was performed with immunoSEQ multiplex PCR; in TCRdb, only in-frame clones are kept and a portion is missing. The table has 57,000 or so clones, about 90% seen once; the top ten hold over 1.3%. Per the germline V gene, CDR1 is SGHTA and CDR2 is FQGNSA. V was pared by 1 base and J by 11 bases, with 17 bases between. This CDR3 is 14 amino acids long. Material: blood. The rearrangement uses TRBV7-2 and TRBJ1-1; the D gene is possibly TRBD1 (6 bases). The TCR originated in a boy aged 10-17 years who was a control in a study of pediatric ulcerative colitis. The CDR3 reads CASSLDVGGRGAFF. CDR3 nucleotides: TGTGCCAGCAGCTTAGACGTCGGGGGGCGCGGGGCTTTCTTT.